This paragraph reports one T cell receptor (beta chain). The target antigen is unknown. Primers included in the PCR were 60 Vbeta and 13 Jbeta primers. Libraries were prepared by immunoSEQ multiplex PCR; TCRdb keeps only in-frame clonotypes and omits some of them. This table lists about 160,000 clones. The data belong to a study of cytomegalovirus exposure and HLA in healthy donors. General observations from the study: Rare TCR sequences predominated, though certain public TCRs were found in many donors. Solely CMV serostatus was available to characterize immune exposure. The HLA-A and HLA-B alleles of most subjects were reportedly predicted accurately from TCR beta sequences. Within an earlier analysis, most TCR beta V segments proved productive either about 87% or about 30% of the time.

This CDR3 spans 14 amino acids. The V and J ends lost 0 bases and 5 bases respectively, with 11 bases between them. CDR1 is SGHRS and CDR2 is YFSETQ in the germline V gene. V gene TRBV5-1 combines with J gene TRBJ2-5; TRBD1 is a possible D gene (5 bases). The sequence came from a woman aged 50 to 60 in good health and CMV-seronegative. The sample consisted of PBMCs. The CDR3 protein is CASSLARRGETQYF. The CDR3 DNA sequence: TGCGCCAGCAGCTTGGCCCGAAGGGGTGAGACCCAGTACTTC.